This T cell receptor (beta chain) was captured in a study of early T cells in non-severe SARS-CoV-2 infection. Attached unique molecular identifiers marked individual cDNA molecules. TCRdb ran MiXCR on the 5' RACE reads and lists one entry per CDR3 protein. The sample has 70,000 or so distinct CDR3 sequences; 12% are singletons. CDR3 length: 18 residues. V lost 2 bases to trimming and J lost 0 bases, with 14 bases between them. Germline V gene sequence: CDR1 MNHEY, CDR2 SVGAGI. Points from the study as a whole: Matching results from VDJdb favored anti-spike CD8 responses, leaving private and CD4 specificities undetected.

This clonotype was seen more than once but under ten times. Antigen specificity is unknown. Sequenced: whole blood. The source of this sequence is an adult who was a healthcare worker with PCR-confirmed SARS-CoV-2 infection or an uninfected control (not recorded which). V is TRBV6-5 and J is TRBJ1-6; D might be TRBD1 (5 bases). This chain's CDR3 is CASSYGAGPSSYNSPLHF. The CDR3 DNA follows: TGTGCCAGCAGTTACGGGGCAGGGCCCAGCTCCTATAATTCACCCCTCCACTTT.